Below, one T cell receptor beta chain is given with its context. The CDR3 spans 15 residues. Trimming stripped 1 base from V and 5 bases from J, with 14 bases between. Germline assignment: CDR1 LNHNV and CDR2 YYDKDF (reference sequence). This sample was included in a study of blood T cell repertoires in COVID-19. Participant-given clinical history determined each cohort assignment. Per the authors' pipeline: The assay estimated nucleated cells by amplifying reference gene primers. The repertoire was sequenced with immunoSEQ multiplex PCR; TCRdb's copy has only in-frame clones and lacks some. V and J calls plus clone size are reproduced from that table; the DNA served to infer D and trimming. In the table there are roughly 400,000 clones, 70% to 90% of which are singletons.

This clonotype was obtained from a woman aged 40 to 55 with acute COVID-19. The sequenced sample consisted of PBMCs or T cells enriched from blood (not recorded which). This chain uses TRBV15 with TRBJ1-1; D gene uncertain. CDR3 in DNA: TGTGCCACCAGCAGAGCGAGAGATCGAGGGACTGAAGCTTTCTTT. Protein sequence: CATSRARDRGTEAFF. Full variable domain (outside the CDR3, taken from reference TRBV15 and TRBJ1-1): DAMVIQNPRYQVTQFGKPVTLSCSQTLNHNVMYWYQQKSSQAPKLLFHYYDKDFNNEADTPDNFQSRRPNTSFCFLDIRSPGLGDTAMYLCATSRARDRGTEAFFGQGTRLTVV.